This record covers a single T cell receptor (beta chain). Its specificity is unknown. This sample is drawn from a study of cytomegalovirus exposure and HLA in healthy donors. Whole-study findings and limits: According to a later analysis, most TCR beta chains associated with CMV appeared HLA-restricted. It was reportedly the case that the classifier diagnosed cytomegalovirus status with high specificity and sensitivity. Donors belonging to an Asian-associated ancestry cluster reportedly showed fewer N-insertions in productive TCRs than the approximately 680-donor mean, according to what a later analysis found.

Germline CDR1 reads LNHDA; CDR2 reads SQIVND (reference sequence). Trimming stripped 5 bases from V and 3 bases from J, with 17 bases between. This CDR3 contains 15 residues. It was with 60 Vbeta and 13 Jbeta primers that the PCR ran. TCRdb's copy holds only in-frame clones and misses some; the assay was immunoSEQ multiplex PCR. Of 120,000 or so clones listed, roughly 80% are singletons. The chain is built from TRBV19 and TRBJ2-7; weak D call: TRBD1 (5 bases). Sequencing was done on a sample of PBMCs. This clonotype was sampled from a young man in good health and CMV-seropositive. Here the CDR3 reads CASSSDSFPNYEQYF. CDR3 DNA sequence: TGTGCCAGTAGTTCCGACAGTTTCCCGAACTACGAGCAGTACTTC. Drawing the rest from reference TRBV19 and TRBJ2-7, the complete variable domain is DGGITQSPKYLFRKEGQNVTLSCEQNLNHDAMYWYRQDPGQGLRLIYYSQIVNDFQKGDIAEGYSVSREKKESFPLTVTSAQKNPTAFYLCASSSDSFPNYEQYFGPGTRLTVT.